The rows below give T cell receptor beta chains drawn from one sample of a study of OX40 agonist ivuxolimab in advanced cancers. Sequencing was performed with immunoSEQ multiplex PCR; in TCRdb, only in-frame clones are kept and a portion is missing. This table has under 30,000 clones, around nine tenths appearing once. Sequencing was performed on CD4+ or CD8+ T cells sorted from blood, taken in a trial of the OX40 agonist ivuxolimab. The source of these receptors is an adult with an advanced solid tumor such as melanoma, head and neck, liver or kidney cancer. Each CDR3 is given with its conserved first and last residue. A D gene is named only where the DNA matches it firmly.

J	V	D	CDR3
TRBJ2-7	TRBV2	TRBD2	CASSGGLAGTYEQYF
TRBJ2-7	TRBV6-1	TRBD1	CASSEVRGQFDEQYF
TRBJ2-1	TRBV7-9	TRBD1	CASSPRPGQAYNEQFF
TRBJ2-5	TRBV15	-	CATSREKTGGAETQYF
TRBJ1-1	TRBV14	TRBD1	CASSRTGGARTEAFF
TRBJ2-1	TRBV7-8	TRBD2	CASSLGLAGGPYNEQFF
TRBJ2-7	TRBV19	-	CASSMGASSYEQYF
TRBJ2-1	TRBV30	-	CAWSVIRTEQFF
TRBJ2-7	TRBV28	TRBD1	CASLDRGYEQYF
TRBJ1-2	TRBV18	-	CASSPDSVRGYTF